This entry lists 16 T cell receptor beta chains sequenced from one sample in a study of blood T cell repertoires in COVID-19. Repertoires were generated with immunoSEQ multiplex PCR, while TCRdb's copy carries only in-frame clones and drops some. The table lists 100,000 to 150,000 clones, more than 80% of them singletons. Sequenced sample: peripheral blood. The receptors come from a woman between 55 and 75 years old with acute or convalescent COVID-19.

CDR3 nucleotides: TGTGCCAGCAGCTCACCGGGACTAGTGGAAAACAATGAGCAGTTCTTC. Translating it yields CASSSPGLVENNEQFF. The rearrangement joins TRBV5-4 to TRBJ2-1; 8 bases are a match to TRBD2. This CDR3 region has 16 residues. Trimming removed 3 bases from V and 5 bases from J; junction bases left unmatched: 10. Germline CDR1 and CDR2: SGHNT and YYREEE (reference sequence).

This sequence joins TRBV7-9 and TRBJ1-1, with D possibly TRBD1 on 5 matching bases. Germline V gene lookup returns CDR1 SEHNR and CDR2 FQNEAQ (reference sequence). With 5 bases removed from V and 2 bases from J, the gap between germline ends came to 18 bases. The CDR3 length is 16 residues. As DNA, the CDR3 is TGTGCCAGCAGCCGAGATACGACAGTTGTTAACACTGAAGCTTTCTTT. As protein: CASSRDTTVVNTEAFF.

The V gene is TRBV24-1, the J gene TRBJ2-3; 9 bases agree with TRBD1. CDR1 KGHDR and CDR2 SFDVKD come from the germline V gene. V lost 6 bases and J lost 1; bases outside the gene matches: 10. The CDR3 contains 17 residues. The CDR3, as DNA: TGTGCCACCAGTCCCCGGGACAGGGAATGGGGCACAGATACGCAGTATTTT. Amino acid sequence: CATSPRDREWGTDTQYF.

This rearrangement joins TRBV12-3 or TRBV12-4 to TRBJ2-3, with 8 nucleotides matching TRBD2. J gave up 5 bases and V 6 bases, and 1 base lay outside the gene matches. The CDR3 has 12 residues. The CDR3 region is CASSGGVDTQYF. CDR3 in DNA: TGTGCCAGCAGCGGGGGGGTAGATACGCAGTATTTT.

The CDR3 sequence is CASSQGAGARSYNEQFF. CDR3 coding DNA: TGTGCCAGCAGCCAGGGAGCGGGGGCCCGCTCCTACAATGAGCAGTTCTTC. The rearrangement uses TRBV3-1 (or the pseudogene TRBV3-2) and TRBJ2-1; 8 bases agree with TRBD2. Germline CDR1 LGHDT, CDR2 YNNKEL (reference sequence). V was clipped by 3 bases and J by 0 bases; unmatched bases: 7. This CDR3 is 17 amino acids long.

The V gene is TRBV3-1 (or the pseudogene TRBV3-2), the J gene TRBJ1-1, with 7 nucleotides matching TRBD1. The CDR3 contains 14 residues. J was trimmed by 1 base and V by 3 bases; bases with no gene match: 2. The germline CDR1 and CDR2 sequences are LGHDT and YNNKEL (reference sequence). The CDR3 sequence is CASSHRDRNTEAFF. The CDR3 DNA reads TGTGCCAGCAGCCACCGGGACAGGAACACTGAAGCTTTCTTT.

The chain joins TRBV15 to TRBJ1-6; D gene ambiguous. The CDR3 contains 14 residues. Between the trimmed V and J ends, which lost 2 bases and 2 bases, there was a span of 4 bases. Germline V lookup: CDR1 LNHNV, CDR2 YYDKDF (reference sequence). CDR3 in DNA: TGTGCCACCAGCAGACAGACCTATAATTCACCCCTCCACTTT. This sequence encodes CATSRQTYNSPLHF.

Regarding this clone: The sample carries other DNA sequences with the same CDR3. The chain has TRBV5-4 and TRBJ1-1; D call uncertain. This CDR3 is built from 13 residues. Looked up from germline, CDR1 is SGHNT and CDR2 is YYREEE (reference sequence). V gave up 4 bases and J gave up 1 base, with 8 bases separating them. The CDR3 loop reads CASSLGGNTEAFF. Here the CDR3 DNA reads TGTGCCAGCAGCCTCGGAGGGAACACTGAAGCTTTCTTT.

CDR3: CSASSAGQGGLEQYF. In DNA form, the CDR3 reads TGCAGTGCTAGTTCCGCGGGACAGGGGGGCCTCGAGCAGTACTTC. V and J are TRBV20-1 and TRBJ2-7; 11 bases match TRBD1. This CDR3 contains 15 residues. CDR1 and CDR2 (germline): DFQATT, SNEGSKA (reference sequence). V was pared by 3 bases and J by 6 bases, with 10 bases of the junction left unmatched.

This chain connects TRBV4-2 to TRBJ1-2; D possibly corresponds to TRBD1 (5 bases). The CDR3 loop spans 15 amino acids. The germline gives CDR1 LGHNA, CDR2 YNFKEQ. Deletions cut 1 base from V and 6 bases from J, with 15 bases between. The CDR3 nucleotides are TGTGCCAGCAGCCAAGGTTTTTCAGGGTACGATGGCTACACCTTC. Protein product: CASSQGFSGYDGYTF.

The chain joins TRBV6-5 to TRBJ2-1; TRBD1 agrees at 9 bases. The CDR3 loop spans 15 amino acids. With V trimmed by 8 bases and J by 8 bases, 13 bases remained unmatched. Germline-derived CDR1 and CDR2 are MNHEY and SVGAGI. CDR3 loop: CASCPQGAGGHEQFF. The DNA for the CDR3 is TGTGCCAGCTGTCCACAGGGGGCTGGAGGCCATGAGCAGTTCTTC.

This chain's CDR3 is CASSPNGDPYGYTF. DNA for the CDR3: TGTGCCAGCTCACCAAACGGAGACCCCTATGGCTACACCTTC. This chain links TRBV18 with TRBJ1-2; D is ambiguous. This CDR3 has 14 residues. Trimming cost V 2 bases and J 4 bases, with 11 bases left between them. Germline V gene sequence: CDR1 KGHSH, CDR2 LQKENI.

This chain joins TRBV19 and TRBJ1-2; tentatively, D is TRBD1 (6 bases). The CDR3 runs 16 residues. Germline V gives CDR1 LNHDA, CDR2 SQIVND (reference sequence). The V end was cut by 1 base, the J end by 7 bases, with 19 bases between. Here the CDR3 DNA reads TGTGCCAGTAGTATAGTCCCGACAGGCCCCTTTCGTGGCTACACCTTC. Translating gives CASSIVPTGPFRGYTF. The variable domain in full, with the rest retrieved from reference TRBV19 and TRBJ1-2, is DGGITQSPKYLFRKEGQNVTLSCEQNLNHDAMYWYRQDPGQGLRLIYYSQIVNDFQKGDIAEGYSVSREKKESFPLTVTSAQKNPTAFYLCASSIVPTGPFRGYTFGSGTRLTVV.

The CDR3 DNA is TGCGCCAGCAGCTTGGATCGGGCAGGGCATGGCTACACCTTC. Translated, it gives CASSLDRAGHGYTF. The chain employs TRBV5-1 and TRBJ1-2; the D gene is possibly TRBD1 (5 bases). The CDR3 runs to 14 residues. The germline V gene encodes CDR1 SGHRS and CDR2 YFSETQ. Trimming took off 0 bases at V and 6 bases at J, with 12 bases between the two ends.

This chain uses TRBV6-1 with TRBJ2-5; the match to TRBD1 covers 9 bases. The junction had 18 bases not matched to a gene; V was cut back by 4 bases and J by 3 bases. Germline assignment: CDR1 MNHNS and CDR2 SASEGT. The CDR3 covers 19 residues. The CDR3 sequence: CASSASSEGGGTGKETQYF. In DNA, the CDR3 is TGTGCCAGCAGTGCCTCGAGCGAGGGTGGTGGGACAGGGAAAGAGACCCAGTACTTC.

The rearrangement uses TRBV27 and TRBJ1-2, with 7 positions matching TRBD1. Germline loops: CDR1 MNHEY, CDR2 SMNVEV (reference sequence). There are 14 residues in the CDR3. V dropped 2 bases and J dropped 4; count of bases not matched to a gene: 4. The CDR3 loop is CASSLQGGVYGYTF. The CDR3 DNA sequence: TGTGCCAGCAGTTTACAGGGGGGAGTCTATGGCTACACCTTC.